Given below is one T cell receptor (beta chain) in context. The target antigen is unknown. Investigators merged groups given second doses at roughly 4 or roughly 12 weeks. The data were obtained in a study of T cell responses to AZD1222 COVID-19 vaccine. Repertoires were generated with immunoSEQ multiplex PCR, while TCRdb's copy carries only in-frame clones and drops some. This table holds approximately 89,000 clones, around 90% found once. Study-level points and caveats: Just a handful of people given AZD1222 tested seropositive at baseline. Spike-specific TCR breadth and depth grew following two AZD1222 doses.

V was cut by 6 bases and J by 4 bases, with 12 bases left in between. The CDR3 contains 13 residues. The receptor's source is an adult who received the AZD1222 COVID-19 vaccine. The genes are TRBV12-3 or TRBV12-4 and TRBJ1-2; no clear D gene. Here the sequenced sample was peripheral blood, taken 28 days after the second AZD1222 dose. The CDR3 is CASSWILSYGYTF. The CDR3 DNA sequence: TGTGCCAGCAGCTGGATTCTTTCCTATGGCTACACCTTC.